This T cell receptor (beta chain) originates from a study of cytomegalovirus exposure and HLA in healthy donors. A multiplex PCR was run with 60 Vbeta primers and 13 Jbeta primers. This table comes from immunoSEQ multiplex PCR, and its TCRdb copy is limited to in-frame clones, with some not included. Among over 100,000 clones listed, roughly 63% were seen once. Per germline, CDR1 GTSNPN and CDR2 SVGIG (reference sequence). CDR3 size: 13 residues. Trimming took off 2 bases at V and 3 bases at J, with 11 bases between the two ends. Input material: PBMCs. The source of this sequence is a man aged 35-49 years in good health and CMV-seropositive. The gene calls are TRBV30 and TRBJ2-7; D unclear. The CDR3 coding sequence is TGTGCCTGGAGTCCAAACTCCGACTACGAGCAGTACTTC. Translation gives CAWSPNSDYEQYF. Complete variable domain (other parts from reference TRBV30 and TRBJ2-7): SQTIHQWPATLVQPVGSPLSLECTVEGTSNPNLYWYRQAAGRGLQLLFYSVGIGQISSEVPQNLSASRPQDRQFILSSKKLLLSDSGFYLCAWSPNSDYEQYFGPGTRLTVT.